Following are 8 T cell receptor beta chains from one sample sequenced in a study of lymphopenia after photon versus proton radiotherapy. Sequencing was performed with immunoSEQ multiplex PCR; in TCRdb, only in-frame clones are kept and a portion is missing. Among more than 15,000 clones listed, around nine tenths were seen once. Source: peripheral blood, taken from a patient treated with photon-based radiotherapy. These receptor sequences come from a man aged 55 to 70 with pancreatic cancer.

The rearrangement links TRBV27 to TRBJ2-3, with TRBD1 identical over 7 bases. The germline V gene encodes CDR1 MNHEY and CDR2 SMNVEV (reference sequence). After removal of 6 bases from V and 0 bases from J, the junction contained 3 bases not matched to a gene. This CDR3 contains 14 residues. The CDR3 reads CASRTGPSTDTQYF. The CDR3, as DNA: TGTGCCAGCAGGACAGGGCCTAGCACAGATACGCAGTATTTT.

The chain carries TRBV10-3 and TRBJ1-3, with unresolved D. Germline CDR1 reads ENHRY; CDR2 reads SYGVKD. Deletions cut 7 bases from V and 0 bases from J, with 13 bases between. The CDR3 has 15 amino acids. The DNA of the CDR3 is TGTGCCATCAACCCCGACACCCGCTCTGGAAACACCATATATTTT. It specifies CAINPDTRSGNTIYF.

This clone has just one count. The chain carries TRBV6-4 and TRBJ1-4, with 10 bases fitting TRBD1. The length of the CDR3 is 19 residues. Trimming removed 3 bases from V and 3 bases from J; junction bases left unmatched: 13. Germline assignment: CDR1 MRHNA and CDR2 SNTAGT. The CDR3 reads CASSEDDRGLLPSNEKLFF. The CDR3 DNA is TGTGCCAGCAGTGAAGATGACAGGGGGCTCCTGCCGTCTAATGAAAAACTGTTTTTT.

The chain links TRBV11-3 to TRBJ2-7; 11 bases agree with TRBD2. The junction had 6 bases not matched to a gene; V was cut back by 5 bases and J by 3 bases. The germline V gene encodes CDR1 SGHNT and CDR2 YENEEA. The length of the CDR3 is 15 residues. The CDR3 DNA follows: TGTGCCAGCAGCCTTGGGACTAGCGGCCTCTACGAGCAGTACTTC. Translating gives CASSLGTSGLYEQYF.

Remarks on this clone: Within the sample, other DNA sequences also encode this same CDR3. The J gene is TRBJ2-7, the V gene TRBV5-1; tentatively, D is TRBD1 (6 bases). CDR1 and CDR2 (germline): SGHRS, YFSETQ. The CDR3 spans 12 residues. V lost 8 bases and J lost 3, with 12 bases in between. CDR3 in DNA: TGCGCCAGTAGCCGGGACAACTACGAGCAGTACTTC. Residues: CASSRDNYEQYF.

This clone has a single count. The V call is TRBV30, the J call TRBJ1-1, with no clear D. The V gene lost 1 base and the J gene lost 6 bases, with 6 bases spanning the gap. Germline loops: CDR1 GTSNPN, CDR2 SVGIG (reference sequence). The CDR3 length is 11 residues. The CDR3 loop is CAWSETAEAFF. For the CDR3, the DNA is TGTGCCTGGAGTGAGACCGCTGAAGCTTTCTTT.

The V call is TRBV11-1, the J call TRBJ1-1; TRBD1 might be the D (6 bases). Germline loops: CDR1 SGHAT, CDR2 FQDESV (reference sequence). Trimming removed 4 bases at V and 0 bases at J, with 18 bases between. This CDR3 is built from 17 residues. The CDR3 region is CASSSPDRGRMNTEAFF. The CDR3 region has the DNA TGTGCCAGCAGCTCCCCCGACCGGGGGCGAATGAACACTGAAGCTTTCTTT. The whole variable domain, remainder taken from reference TRBV11-1 and TRBJ1-1, is EAEVAQSPRYKITEKSQAVAFWCDPISGHATLYWYRQILGQGPELLVQFQDESVVDDSQLPKDRFSAERLKGVDSTLKIQPAELGDSAMYLCASSSPDRGRMNTEAFFGQGTRLTVV.

The rearrangement uses TRBV9 and TRBJ1-1; D remains unclear. There are 13 residues in the CDR3. Germline CDR1 and CDR2: SGDLS and YYNGEE. Trimming left V 0 bases short and J 1 base short, with 4 bases between. DNA of the CDR3: TGTGCCAGCAGCGTAGGCTCGAACACTGAAGCTTTCTTT. Encoded protein: CASSVGSNTEAFF.